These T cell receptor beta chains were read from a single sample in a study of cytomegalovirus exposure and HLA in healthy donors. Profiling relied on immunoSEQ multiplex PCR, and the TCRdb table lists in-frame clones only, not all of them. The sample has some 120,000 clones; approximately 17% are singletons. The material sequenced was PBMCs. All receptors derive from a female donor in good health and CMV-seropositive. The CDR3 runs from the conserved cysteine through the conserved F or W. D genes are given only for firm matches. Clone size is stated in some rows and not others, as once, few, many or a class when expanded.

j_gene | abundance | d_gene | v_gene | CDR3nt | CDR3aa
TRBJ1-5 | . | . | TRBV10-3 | TGTGCCATCAGTGAGTCAAACAGGGATCAGCCCCAGCATTTT | CAISESNRDQPQHF
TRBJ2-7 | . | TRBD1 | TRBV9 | TGTGCCAGCAGCCAGGGACAGGGCACCTACGAGCAGTACTTC | CASSQGQGTYEQYF
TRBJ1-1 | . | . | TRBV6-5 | TGTGCCAGCAGTTTTCGGACGGGAAACACTGAAGCTTTCTTT | CASSFRTGNTEAFF
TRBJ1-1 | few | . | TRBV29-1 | TGCAGCGTCGCCCTAGGTTCGAACACTGAAGCTTTCTTT | CSVALGSNTEAFF
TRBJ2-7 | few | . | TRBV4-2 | TGTGCCAGCAGCCGCCGACAGTCCCGATCGACAACCACCCTCTACGAGCAGTACTTC | CASSRRQSRSTTTLYEQYF
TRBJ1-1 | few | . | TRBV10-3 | TGTGCCATCAGTGGGGCCCTCGGGAGTGAAGCTTTCTTT | CAISGALGSEAFF
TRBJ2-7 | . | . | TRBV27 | TGTGCCAGCAGTTTATCAAGAGGGTTGGGCTACTACGAGCAGTACTTC | CASSLSRGLGYYEQYF
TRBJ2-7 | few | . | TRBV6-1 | TGTGCCAGCAGTGAAGAGACAGCGAACCCCTACGAGCAGTACTTC | CASSEETANPYEQYF
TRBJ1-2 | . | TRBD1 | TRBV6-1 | TGTGCCAGCCTTCTCGTGGACAGGGGAGGTGGCTACACCTTC | CASLLVDRGGGYTF
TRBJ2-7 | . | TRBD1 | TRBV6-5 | TGTGCCAGCAGTTACTCCGGGACAGGGACGGTTTACGAGCAGTACTTC | CASSYSGTGTVYEQYF
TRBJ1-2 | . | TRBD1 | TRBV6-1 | TGTGCCAGCAGTGAAAGGACCCTAAGACAGGGGATCTATGGCTACACCTTC | CASSERTLRQGIYGYTF
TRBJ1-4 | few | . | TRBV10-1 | TGCGCCAGCAGTGCTCAGCCAGGCCCCGATGAAAAACTGTTTTTT | CASSAQPGPDEKLFF
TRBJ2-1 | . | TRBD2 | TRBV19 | TGTGCCAGTAGTATAGATCTCAGCGGGGGCTACAATGAGCAGTTCTTC | CASSIDLSGGYNEQFF
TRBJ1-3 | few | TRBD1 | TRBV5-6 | TGTGCCAGCAGCTTGACAGGGGCAAGCTCTGGAAACACCATATATTTT | CASSLTGASSGNTIYF
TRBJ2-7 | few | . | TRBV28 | TGTGCCAGCAGTTTGTTCGGGGGTGGCTCCTACGAGCAGTACTTC | CASSLFGGGSYEQYF
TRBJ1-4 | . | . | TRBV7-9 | TGTGCCAGCAGCTTGGACTTGGCTAATGAAAAACTGTTTTTT | CASSLDLANEKLFF
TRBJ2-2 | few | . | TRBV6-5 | TGTGCCAGCAGCATACGGGTCGGGGAGCTGTTTTTT | CASSIRVGELFF
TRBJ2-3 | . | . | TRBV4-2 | TGTGCCAGCAGCCAAGATGTCGGCAGGGGTAACACAGATACGCAGTATTTT | CASSQDVGRGNTDTQYF
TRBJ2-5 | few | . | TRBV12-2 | TGTGCAAGTCGCTTAATCCAATTGCCCCAGGGCTTTCAAGAGACCCAGTACTTC | CASRLIQLPQGFQETQYF
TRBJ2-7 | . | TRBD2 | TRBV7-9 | TGTGCCAGCAGCCCTAGCGGGAGGGATCCCTACGAGCAGTACTTC | CASSPSGRDPYEQYF
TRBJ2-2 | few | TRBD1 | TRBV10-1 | TGCGCCAGCAGTGAGTCGAGGGCAGGGGGCATCGGGGAGCTGTTTTTT | CASSESRAGGIGELFF
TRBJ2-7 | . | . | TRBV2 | TGTGCCAGCAGTCCTAGCACGGATCTGGGTGAGCAGTACTTC | CASSPSTDLGEQYF